The clone carrying this T cell receptor (beta chain) was found many times. Its antigen remains unknown. These data are taken from a study of T cell repertoires in cytomegalovirus infection. Study in general: CMV infection plus the matching HLA type was flagged by public TCR beta signatures. Regarding the study as a whole: The response measured ex vivo was dominated by TCR beta clonotypes (HLA-C-restricted and CMV-specific).

MiXCR, run by TCRdb on the reads, gives a single entry per CDR3 protein. This sample has a few hundred thousand distinct CDR3 sequences; over 7.5% occur once, and the top ten carry about 4.5%. This CDR3 is 15 amino acids long. V was pared by 4 bases and J by 2 bases, with 13 bases between. The germline gives CDR1 SGHNT, CDR2 YYREEE (reference sequence). The sample consisted of PBMCs. This rearrangement joins TRBV5-4 to TRBJ2-1; possible D gene TRBD2, 6 bases. This TCR came from a human donor in good health (CMV status not recorded). Some clones in this sample may be carry-over from other donors' samples. The CDR3 coding sequence is TGTGCCAGCAGCCCGGGCGGCGGGGCCTACAATGAGCAGTTCTTC. It specifies CASSPGGGAYNEQFF.